The 31 T cell receptor beta chains listed next were all sequenced from one sample in a study of blood T cell repertoires in COVID-19. Here immunoSEQ multiplex PCR was the method, and the copy in TCRdb shows in-frame clones only, minus some. The table lists some 120,000 clones, roughly 80% of them singletons. Sequencing was done on a sample of peripheral blood. These receptors originate from a man aged 55 to 70 with acute or convalescent COVID-19.

The V call is TRBV9, the J call TRBJ1-2; D call uncertain. This CDR3 comprises 12 residues. Trimming removed 3 bases at V and 1 base at J, with 4 bases between. Germline CDR1 SGDLS, CDR2 YYNGEE. The CDR3 loop is CASSDSNYGYTF. The CDR3 region has the DNA TGTGCCAGCAGCGACAGTAACTATGGCTACACCTTC.

The sample holds one count of this clone. The rearrangement uses TRBV19 and TRBJ1-2; D unresolved. Trimming took 5 bases from V and 7 from J, leaving 17 bases between them. The CDR3 consists of 14 residues. Germline-derived CDR1 and CDR2 are LNHDA and SQIVND (reference sequence). In DNA form, the CDR3 reads TGTGCCAGTAGTCCGCGAAGCCGCGAGCGTGGCTACACCTTC. Protein product: CASSPRSRERGYTF.

The V call is TRBV7-6, the J call TRBJ1-2; 8 nucleotides align to TRBD1. The V and J ends lost 5 bases and 3 bases, in that order; junction bases with no gene match: 11. In germline, CDR1 is SGHVS, CDR2 FNYEAQ. The CDR3 runs 16 residues. CDR3 sequence reads: CASSPRGDRKDYGYTF. The DNA for the CDR3 is TGTGCCAGCAGCCCCCGGGGGGACAGGAAGGACTATGGCTACACCTTC.

This sequence joins TRBV18 and TRBJ1-2, with 8 bases aligning to TRBD1. The V gene end was trimmed by 6 bases and the J gene end by 8 bases; junction bases not matched to a gene: 8. Germline CDR1 reads KGHSH; CDR2 reads LQKENI. The CDR3 sequence is 13 residues long. CDR3 in amino acids: CASSLDRGGGYTF. CDR3 DNA sequence: TGTGCCAGCTCCCTAGACAGGGGAGGCGGCTACACCTTC.

The chain is built from TRBV27 and TRBJ1-6; weak D call: TRBD1 (5 bases). The CDR3 runs 18 residues. Germline lookup yields CDR1 MNHEY and CDR2 SMNVEV (reference sequence). Deletions cut 6 bases from V and 0 bases from J, with 18 bases between. The CDR3 sequence: CASSSLLTVSSYNSPLHF. The DNA for the CDR3 is TGTGCCAGCAGCTCCTTATTGACAGTCAGCTCCTATAATTCACCCCTCCACTTT.

V gene TRBV3-1 (or the pseudogene TRBV3-2) combines with J gene TRBJ2-7, with 8 bases aligning to TRBD1. V was pared by 5 bases and J by 4 bases, with 4 bases of the junction left unmatched. The germline gives CDR1 LGHDT, CDR2 YNNKEL (reference sequence). This CDR3 has 13 amino acids. As DNA, the CDR3 is TGTGCCAGCAGCTCGGACAGGGAATACGAGCAGTACTTC. It encodes CASSSDREYEQYF.

In its sample, this clone was seen many times. The chain couples TRBV9 to TRBJ2-1, with TRBD1 matching over 11 bases. Germline trimming cut 3 bases from V and 9 bases from J; bases unmatched to any gene: 11. The germline V gene encodes CDR1 SGDLS and CDR2 YYNGEE. This CDR3 contains 16 residues. The CDR3 protein is CASSAAGTGGYGEQFF. In DNA, the CDR3 is TGTGCCAGCAGCGCCGCCGGGACAGGGGGTTATGGTGAGCAGTTCTTC.

The J gene is TRBJ2-1, the V gene TRBV27; 7 bases agree with TRBD2. J lost 8 bases, V lost 6 bases, and 10 bases had no gene match. CDR1 is MNHEY, CDR2 SMNVEV, per germline (reference sequence). The CDR3 is 14 residues long. The CDR3 coding sequence is TGTGCCAGCAGCCGCGGACTAGATAGCGATGAGCAGTTCTTC. Amino acids: CASSRGLDSDEQFF.

This clone was recorded a few times. The rearrangement uses TRBV5-1 and TRBJ2-7, with a possible D match to TRBD2 (5 bases). Per germline, CDR1 SGHRS and CDR2 YFSETQ. This CDR3 has 14 amino acids. V lost 0 bases and J 3 bases, leaving 10 bases between the germline ends. CDR3: CASSLGSDYYEQYF. The CDR3 DNA reads TGCGCCAGCAGCTTGGGTAGCGATTACTACGAGCAGTACTTC.

This chain uses TRBV30 with TRBJ1-6; D ambiguous. Trimming removed 3 bases from V and 0 bases from J, with 15 bases in between. This CDR3 is built from 17 residues. CDR1 is GTSNPN, CDR2 SVGIG, per germline (reference sequence). The CDR3 region has the DNA TGTGCCTGGAGCTGGAGAGCGGGCAGCTCCTATAATTCACCCCTCCACTTT. It specifies CAWSWRAGSSYNSPLHF.

The V call is TRBV5-1, the J call TRBJ1-2; a possible D gene is TRBD1 (5 bases). The germline CDR1 and CDR2 sequences are SGHRS and YFSETQ. The length of the CDR3 is 14 residues. V lost 5 bases and J lost 4, with 15 bases in between. CDR3 amino acids: CASRGQHLGYGYTF. CDR3 sequence (DNA): TGCGCCAGCAGGGGGCAACATTTGGGCTATGGCTACACCTTC.

This chain links TRBV5-1 with TRBJ1-4; perhaps TRBD1 as D (5 bases). In germline, CDR1 is SGHRS, CDR2 YFSETQ. This CDR3 contains 15 residues. V lost 4 bases and J 10 bases, leaving 20 bases between the germline ends. This CDR3 reads CASSPSVGQGGKLFF. The CDR3 nucleotides are TGCGCCAGCAGCCCTTCTGTCGGGCAGGGAGGAAAACTGTTTTTT.

This clone was counted a single time. The rearrangement joins TRBV10-1 to TRBJ2-1, with TRBD2 matching 11 bases. V lost 3 bases to trimming and J lost 2 bases; unmatched junction nucleotides: 3. Germline V gene data show CDR1 as WNHNN and CDR2 as SYGVQD (reference sequence). The CDR3 runs to 16 residues. The CDR3 region has the DNA TGCGCCAGCAGTGATCCACTAGCGGGGGCCTACAATGAGCAGTTCTTC. It specifies CASSDPLAGAYNEQFF.

The chain employs TRBV19 and TRBJ1-2, with 9 bases fitting TRBD1. Germline V gene sequence: CDR1 LNHDA, CDR2 SQIVND (reference sequence). The CDR3 spans 14 residues. V gave up 6 bases and J gave up 4 bases; unmatched junction bases: 6. This CDR3 reads CASRHTGGGYGYTF. CDR3 DNA sequence: TGTGCCAGTAGACATACAGGGGGCGGCTATGGCTACACCTTC.

The chain couples TRBV6-5 to TRBJ2-1; D is possibly TRBD2 (5 bases). The V gene's germline CDR1 is MNHEY and CDR2 SVGAGI. This CDR3 contains 12 residues. V lost 6 bases to trimming and J lost 7 bases, with 10 bases between them. The CDR3 is CASRGTRNEQFF. The CDR3 DNA sequence: TGTGCCAGCAGGGGTACTAGGAATGAGCAGTTCTTC.

The genes are TRBV9 and TRBJ2-1, with D hard to call. V dropped 2 bases and J dropped 9 bases, with 12 bases sitting between them. The germline gives CDR1 SGDLS, CDR2 YYNGEE. The CDR3 covers 13 residues. CDR3 sequence (DNA): TGTGCCAGCAGCGTTCAGGCATTAGGTGAGCAGTTCTTC. Protein sequence: CASSVQALGEQFF.

This chain uses TRBV7-3 with TRBJ1-2, with D uncertain. V gave up 2 bases and J gave up 1 base, with 11 bases separating them. The CDR3 loop spans 15 amino acids. CDR1 and CDR2 from the germline V gene are SGHTA and FQGTGA. The CDR3 coding sequence is TGTGCCAGCAGCTTAGGGCCCACCCTTAACTATGGCTACACCTTC. Translating it yields CASSLGPTLNYGYTF.

The chain couples TRBV7-3 to TRBJ1-2, with D unclear. The CDR3 totals 13 residues. From germline, CDR1 is SGHTA and CDR2 FQGTGA. With 1 base removed from V and 8 bases from J, the gap between germline ends came to 11 bases. CDR3 region: CASSLMAGSGYTF. For the CDR3, the DNA is TGTGCCAGCAGCTTAATGGCCGGGAGCGGCTACACCTTC.

The CDR3: CASSERNEQFF. The CDR3 nucleotides read TGTGCCAGCAGCGAGCGAAATGAGCAGTTCTTC. The chain recombines TRBV7-2 with TRBJ2-1; no clear D. Between the trimmed V and J ends, which lost 5 bases and 7 bases, there was a span of 6 bases. CDR3 length: 11 amino acids. CDR1 and CDR2 from the germline V gene are SGHTA and FQGNSA.

V is TRBV9 and J is TRBJ2-7, with 12 bases that match TRBD2. This CDR3 region has 15 residues. From germline, CDR1 is SGDLS and CDR2 YYNGEE. V gave up 4 bases and J gave up 5 bases; unmatched junction bases: 7. The CDR3 DNA follows: TGTGCCAGCAGCACCCTAGCGGGAGGGTTCCACGAGCAGTACTTC. Translating gives CASSTLAGGFHEQYF.

V usage is TRBV10-3 and J usage is TRBJ2-7; 10 nucleotides agree with TRBD2. J was trimmed by 1 base and V by 2 bases; bases with no gene match: 11. CDR1 is ENHRY, CDR2 SYGVKD, per germline. CDR3 size: 18 residues. As DNA, the CDR3 is TGTGCCATCAGTGAGAGCGGGAGGGCCCTATTTGGGTCCTACGAGCAGTACTTC. This codes for CAISESGRALFGSYEQYF.

The V gene is TRBV19, the J gene TRBJ2-1, with TRBD1 matching over 8 bases. This CDR3 contains 17 residues. Germline CDR1 and CDR2: LNHDA and SQIVND (reference sequence). V was clipped by 7 bases and J by 7 bases; unmatched bases: 18. This CDR3 is CASTLSTGTGQGNEQFF. CDR3 nucleotide sequence: TGTGCCAGTACCTTAAGTACCGGGACAGGCCAAGGTAATGAGCAGTTCTTC.

The chain carries TRBV6-5 and TRBJ1-2, with TRBD1 identical over 12 bases. This CDR3 region has 14 residues. CDR1 MNHEY and CDR2 SVGAGI come from the germline V gene. Germline trimming cut 0 bases from V and 8 bases from J; bases unmatched to any gene: 1. CDR3 in amino acids: CASSYSGQGAGYTF. The CDR3 nucleotides are TGTGCCAGCAGTTACTCGGGACAGGGGGCGGGCTACACCTTC.

This chain links TRBV7-9 with TRBJ1-5; 8 bases are shared with TRBD1. CDR3 length: 14 amino acids. Trimming at V came to 6 bases and at J to 4 bases, leaving 5 bases not matched to a gene. CDR1 is SEHNR and CDR2 is FQNEAQ in the germline V gene (reference sequence). The CDR3 nucleotides are TGTGCCAGCAGGCCCCAGGGGGCGAATCAGCCCCAGCATTTT. Protein: CASRPQGANQPQHF.

J is TRBJ1-2 and V is TRBV29-1; 7 nucleotides match TRBD1. Germline-derived CDR1 and CDR2 are SQVTM and ANQGSEA. The CDR3 length is 14 residues. The ends lost 6 bases at V and 3 bases at J; junction bases unmatched: 10. CDR3 amino acids: CSVGRSDRDYGYTF. In DNA, the CDR3 is TGCAGCGTGGGTAGATCTGACAGGGACTATGGCTACACCTTC.

The gene calls are TRBV19 and TRBJ2-2, with 13 bases fitting TRBD2. Trimming cost V 4 bases and J 2 bases; bases outside gene matches: 10. Looked up from germline, CDR1 is LNHDA and CDR2 is SQIVND (reference sequence). CDR3 size: 19 residues. The CDR3, as DNA: TGTGCCAGTAGTACAGGAACTAGCGGGAGGGTTTTAAACACCGGGGAGCTGTTTTTT. Its translation: CASSTGTSGRVLNTGELFF.

In DNA, the CDR3 is TGCGCCAGCAGCCAACGACAGGGGGACAAGGGTGGCTACACCTTC. It codes for CASSQRQGDKGGYTF. The rearrangement uses TRBV4-1 and TRBJ1-2, with 9 bases fitting TRBD1. This CDR3 has 15 amino acids. CDR1 is MGHRA, CDR2 YSYEKL, per germline. Trimming removed 2 bases from V and 7 bases from J; junction bases left unmatched: 8.

V and J are TRBV6-5 and TRBJ2-2; 9 nucleotides agree with TRBD1. The CDR3 totals 14 residues. J lost 3 bases, V lost 8 bases, and 4 bases had no gene match. Germline-derived CDR1 and CDR2 are MNHEY and SVGAGI. The CDR3 protein is CASRRDRDTGELFF. DNA of the CDR3: TGTGCCAGCCGCCGGGACAGGGACACCGGGGAGCTGTTTTTT.

The sample holds a few counts of this clone. The CDR3 here is CASRSGTGYNEQFF. The DNA of the CDR3 is TGTGCCAGCAGGTCCGGGACAGGATACAATGAGCAGTTCTTC. V is TRBV28 and J is TRBJ2-1; TRBD1 agrees at 8 bases. The CDR3 is made up of 14 amino acids. Germline trimming cut 6 bases from V and 4 bases from J; bases unmatched to any gene: 5. Germline CDR1 MDHEN, CDR2 SYDVKM.

Concerning this clone itself: Other nucleotide sequences in the sample specify the same CDR3. The chain carries TRBV14 and TRBJ2-2; perhaps TRBD1 as D (6 bases). This CDR3 has 15 residues. Germline V gene sequence: CDR1 SGHDN, CDR2 FVKESK. With 2 bases removed from V and 2 bases from J, the gap between germline ends came to 9 bases. DNA for the CDR3: TGTGCCAGCAGCCAACGCAGGGGAAACACCGGGGAGCTGTTTTTT. Its translation is CASSQRRGNTGELFF.

This clone has just one count. The chain combines TRBV19 with TRBJ1-2, with 8 bases identical to TRBD1. In germline, CDR1 is LNHDA, CDR2 SQIVND (reference sequence). The CDR3 consists of 13 residues. V was pared by 5 bases and J by 4 bases, with 3 bases of the junction left unmatched. CDR3 sequence reads: CASSSDRAYGYTF. For the CDR3, the DNA is TGTGCCAGTAGTTCGGACAGGGCCTATGGCTACACCTTC.